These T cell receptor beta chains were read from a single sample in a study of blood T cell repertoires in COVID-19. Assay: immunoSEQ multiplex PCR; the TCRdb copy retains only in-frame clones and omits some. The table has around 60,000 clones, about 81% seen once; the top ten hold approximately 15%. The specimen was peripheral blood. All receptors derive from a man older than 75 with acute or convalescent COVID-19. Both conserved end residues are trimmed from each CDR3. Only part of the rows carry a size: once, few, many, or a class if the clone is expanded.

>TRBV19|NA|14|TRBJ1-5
ASRSDRGASNQPQH
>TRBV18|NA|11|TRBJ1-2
ASSPGGSDGYT
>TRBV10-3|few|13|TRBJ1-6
ATGALGGSNSPLH
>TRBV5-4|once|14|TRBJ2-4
ASSPGGATAKNIQY
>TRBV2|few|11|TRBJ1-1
ASSMGQNTEAF
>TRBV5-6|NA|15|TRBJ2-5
ASSLDFSGAGAETQY
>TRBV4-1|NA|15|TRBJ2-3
ASSQDRTGGALDTQY
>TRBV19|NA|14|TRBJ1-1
ASSGRPGQWNTEAF
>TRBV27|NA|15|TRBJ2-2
ASSGPGTPFGDGELF
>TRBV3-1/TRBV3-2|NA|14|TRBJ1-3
ASSPPGLRSGNTIY
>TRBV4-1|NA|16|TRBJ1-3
ASSQAGQGAARGNTIY
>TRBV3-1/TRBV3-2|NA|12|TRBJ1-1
ASSHRQPRTGAF
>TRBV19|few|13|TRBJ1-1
ASSTVTGQATEAF
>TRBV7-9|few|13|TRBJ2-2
ASSPGVKPTGELF
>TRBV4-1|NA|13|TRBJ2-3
ASSQSRDRADTQY
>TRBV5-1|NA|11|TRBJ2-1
ASSSLAGAEQF
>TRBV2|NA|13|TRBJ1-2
ASSEGIRRATGYT
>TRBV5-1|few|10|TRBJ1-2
ASSADSYGYT
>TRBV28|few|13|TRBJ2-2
ASSLAGLHTGELF
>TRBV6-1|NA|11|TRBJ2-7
ASSEARGNEQY
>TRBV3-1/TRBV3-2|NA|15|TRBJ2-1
ASSPEAGEGSYDEQF
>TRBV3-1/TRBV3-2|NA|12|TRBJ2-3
ASSQSRNTDTQY
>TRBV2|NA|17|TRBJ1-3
ASRDRDSRAGRTGNTIY
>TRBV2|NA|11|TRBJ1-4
ASTGGANEKLF
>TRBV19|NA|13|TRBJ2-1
ASSMGLFGGDEQF
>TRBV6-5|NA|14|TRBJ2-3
ASSYQTGASTDTQY
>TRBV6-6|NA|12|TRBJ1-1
ASSRDTADTEAF
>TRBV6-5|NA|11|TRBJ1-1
ASPRDMNTEAF
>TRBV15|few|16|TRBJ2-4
ATSRETDSFGDLNIQY
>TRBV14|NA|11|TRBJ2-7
ASSQSPDSEQY
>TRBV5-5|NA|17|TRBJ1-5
ASSLLGNTGDPGITTQH
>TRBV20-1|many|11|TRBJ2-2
SASPDRVGELF
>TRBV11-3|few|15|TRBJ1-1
ASSLDAGRAVNTEAF
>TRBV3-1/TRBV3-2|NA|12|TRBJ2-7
ASSRGQVFYEQY
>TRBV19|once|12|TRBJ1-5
ASSPVGGNQPQH
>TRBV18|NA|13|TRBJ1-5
ASSPGAGGGQPQH
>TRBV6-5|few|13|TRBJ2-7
ASSLGGISSYEQY
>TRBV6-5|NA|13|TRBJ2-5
ASSPLAGGQETQY
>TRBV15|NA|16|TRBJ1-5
ATSRGQGAKYSNQPQH
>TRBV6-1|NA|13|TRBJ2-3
ASSEPGEAADTQY
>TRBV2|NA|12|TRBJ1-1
ASSDRGLGTEAF
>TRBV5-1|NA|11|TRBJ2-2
ATGTFLTGELF